The 27 T cell receptor beta chains given below trace back to one sample, sequenced in a study of blood T cell repertoires in COVID-19. The protocol was immunoSEQ multiplex PCR, while the TCRdb copy is restricted to in-frame clones and leaves out a portion. This sample has over 80,000 clones, with about 80% found just once. The sample consisted of peripheral blood. These receptors were obtained from a woman aged 70-85 years with acute or convalescent COVID-19.

The CDR3 is CASSGVPGQGRYTF. The CDR3 coding sequence is TGTGCCAGCAGTGGAGTTCCGGGACAGGGCCGCTACACCTTC. The chain uses TRBV2 and TRBJ1-2; 9 bases map to TRBD1. CDR3 length: 14 residues. Trimming removed 4 bases from V and 9 bases from J; junction bases left unmatched: 9. The germline V gene has CDR1 SNHLY and CDR2 FYNNEI.

The rearrangement uses TRBV5-1 and TRBJ2-1, with D perhaps TRBD2 (6 bases). The germline V gene has CDR1 SGHRS and CDR2 YFSETQ. The V end was cut by 0 bases, the J end by 5 bases, with 9 bases between. The CDR3 totals 14 residues. CDR3 DNA: TGCGCCAGCAGCTTGGCCCGGACTAACAATGAGCAGTTCTTC. As protein: CASSLARTNNEQFF.

The CDR3 here is CASTTSGTDTQYF. CDR3 DNA sequence: TGTGCCAGCACGACTAGCGGGACAGATACGCAGTATTTT. The chain couples TRBV12-3 or TRBV12-4 to TRBJ2-3; 10 nucleotides agree with TRBD2. V trimming: 7 bases; J trimming: 3 bases; junction bases outside the gene matches: 1. This CDR3 is 13 amino acids long.

This clone was observed once. The chain uses TRBV5-1 and TRBJ2-5; possibly TRBD2 for D (6 bases). The V gene lost 3 bases and the J gene lost 5 bases, with 11 bases spanning the gap. Germline V CDR1 and CDR2: SGHRS, YFSETQ. This CDR3 is 13 amino acids long. CDR3 in amino acids: CASSYGSRETQYF. CDR3 coding DNA: TGCGCCAGCAGCTACGGGAGCCGGGAGACCCAGTACTTC.

The CDR3 region is CASSLALSFTGELFF. DNA for the CDR3: TGCGCCAGCAGCTTGGCCTTGTCCTTCACCGGGGAGCTGTTTTTT. The chain uses TRBV5-1 and TRBJ2-2; D gene ambiguous. V was cut by 0 bases and J by 4 bases, with 10 bases left in between. Per the germline V gene, CDR1 is SGHRS and CDR2 is YFSETQ. CDR3 size: 15 residues.

The chain joins TRBV10-3 to TRBJ1-5; possibly TRBD1 for D (6 bases). V gave up 0 bases and J gave up 0 bases, with 9 bases separating them. Germline V gives CDR1 ENHRY, CDR2 SYGVKD. This CDR3 is built from 16 residues. CDR3 DNA sequence: TGTGCCATCAGTGAGTCCCGGACAGATAGCAATCAGCCCCAGCATTTT. Residues: CAISESRTDSNQPQHF.

CDR3 bases: TGTGCCAGCAGTTTTTCCCGGACAGGGTTATCTCGGACTGAAGCTTTCTTT. It translates to CASSFSRTGLSRTEAFF. J is TRBJ1-1 and V is TRBV6-2 or TRBV6-3, with 8 bases fitting TRBD1. CDR1 is MNHEY, CDR2 SVGEGT, per germline. J lost 5 bases, V lost 4 bases, and 15 bases had no gene match. The CDR3 has 17 residues.

The table lists this clone with a few counts. This chain connects TRBV7-9 to TRBJ1-1; TRBD1 is a possible D gene (5 bases). The germline CDR1 and CDR2 sequences are SEHNR and FQNEAQ (reference sequence). Trimming took off 0 bases at V and 9 bases at J, with 11 bases between the two ends. The CDR3 is 13 residues long. DNA for the CDR3: TGTGCCAGCAGCTTAGCGTTCAGGGAACAAGCTTTCTTT. It encodes CASSLAFREQAFF.

This chain connects TRBV19 to TRBJ2-2; perhaps TRBD1 as D (5 bases). Germline CDR1 LNHDA, CDR2 SQIVND (reference sequence). CDR3 length equals 14 residues. V lost 5 bases to trimming and J lost 0 bases, with 7 bases between them. The CDR3 sequence is CASSPTANTGELFF. The CDR3 DNA sequence: TGTGCCAGTAGTCCGACAGCGAACACCGGGGAGCTGTTTTTT.

This clone was seen once. V usage is TRBV12-3 or TRBV12-4 and J usage is TRBJ1-1; D is ambiguous. This CDR3 comprises 12 residues. V dropped 1 base and J dropped 10 bases, with 10 bases sitting between them. The CDR3 DNA is TGTGCCAGCAGTTTAGGAGGGATTGGAGCTTTCTTT. Encoded protein: CASSLGGIGAFF.

This clone occurred a few times. Written as DNA, the CDR3 is TGCAGCGTTTCGGGGGGAACAAACACCATATATTTT. Encoded protein: CSVSGGTNTIYF. The genes are TRBV29-1 and TRBJ1-3; a possible D gene is TRBD1 (5 bases). Trimming removed 5 bases at V and 6 bases at J, with 11 bases between. Germline CDR1 and CDR2: SQVTM and ANQGSEA. The CDR3 sequence is 12 residues long.

The V and J genes are TRBV28 and TRBJ1-2; 10 nucleotides align to TRBD1. CDR1 is MDHEN, CDR2 SYDVKM, per germline. V lost 6 bases and J lost 5; bases outside the gene matches: 9. The CDR3 is made up of 15 amino acids. The CDR3 nucleotides read TGTGCCAGCAGCCACGACGGACAGGGGGGGTATGGCTACACCTTC. Amino acid sequence: CASSHDGQGGYGYTF.

This clone was observed a few times. V and J are TRBV3-1 (or the pseudogene TRBV3-2) and TRBJ1-4, with D unresolved. The CDR3 totals 11 residues. Trimming took off 1 base at V and 12 bases at J, with 6 bases between the two ends. CDR1 is LGHDT, CDR2 YNNKEL, per germline (reference sequence). CDR3 coding DNA: TGTGCCAGCAGCCAAGTGGGCCAACTGTTTTTT. Its translation is CASSQVGQLFF.

This clone was counted only a few times. The chain carries TRBV6-5 and TRBJ1-4, with 9 bases lining up with TRBD1. The CDR3 has 14 residues. V trimming: 6 bases; J trimming: 8 bases; junction bases outside the gene matches: 7. Per the germline V gene, CDR1 is MNHEY and CDR2 is SVGAGI. The CDR3 is CASSPGTGFEKLFF. The CDR3 DNA follows: TGTGCCAGCAGCCCCGGGACAGGGTTCGAAAAACTGTTTTTT.

The genes are TRBV7-9 and TRBJ1-5; a weak D match, TRBD1 (6 bases). CDR1 is SEHNR and CDR2 is FQNEAQ in the germline V gene (reference sequence). This CDR3 has 16 residues. Trimming removed 0 bases at V and 2 bases at J, with 11 bases between. The CDR3 sequence: CASSLARGGGNQPQHF. CDR3 bases: TGTGCCAGCAGCTTAGCCCGAGGGGGGGGCAATCAGCCCCAGCATTTT.

The chain links TRBV7-2 to TRBJ1-2, with a weak D call TRBD1 (5 bases). Trimming cost V 3 bases and J 2 bases, with 16 bases left between them. Germline lookup yields CDR1 SGHTA and CDR2 FQGNSA. This CDR3 region has 16 residues. The CDR3 is CASSFLGVDLNYGYTF. The CDR3 region has the DNA TGTGCCAGCAGCTTTTTAGGGGTCGACCTAAACTATGGCTACACCTTC.

V usage is TRBV19 and J usage is TRBJ2-5; TRBD1 matches at 7 bases. CDR3 size: 13 residues. The V gene end was trimmed by 3 bases and the J gene end by 5 bases; junction bases not matched to a gene: 3. The germline V gene has CDR1 LNHDA and CDR2 SQIVND (reference sequence). The CDR3 bases are TGTGCCAGTAGTATGGTCAGGGGGGAGACCCAGTACTTC. It encodes CASSMVRGETQYF.

CDR3 loop: CASSPDAGGNQPQHF. The CDR3 DNA sequence: TGTGCCAGCAGCCCCGACGCAGGTGGTAATCAGCCCCAGCATTTT. V is TRBV7-2 and J is TRBJ1-5; unclear D gene. The CDR3 length is 15 residues. V lost 5 bases and J 4 bases, leaving 15 bases between the germline ends. Germline V gene sequence: CDR1 SGHTA, CDR2 FQGNSA.

V is TRBV7-2 and J is TRBJ1-2; the match to TRBD1 covers 9 bases. The CDR3 totals 15 residues. CDR1 is SGHTA, CDR2 FQGNSA, per germline. Unmatched junction bases numbered 5, after V lost 2 bases and J lost 4 bases. CDR3 DNA sequence: TGTGCCAGCAGCTTAACACAGGGGGCCGGCTATGGCTACACCTTC. Amino acid sequence: CASSLTQGAGYGYTF.

The CDR3 bases are TGTGCCAGCAGCCAGTCCCAGGACACTGAAGCTTTCTTT. It codes for CASSQSQDTEAFF. The chain couples TRBV4-2 to TRBJ1-1, with D uncertain. The CDR3 covers 13 residues. The V end lost 3 bases, the J end lost 3 bases, and 8 bases lay between the germline ends. Germline V gives CDR1 LGHNA, CDR2 YNFKEQ.

The chain couples TRBV7-8 to TRBJ2-1; perhaps TRBD2 as D (6 bases). V gave up 4 bases and J gave up 2 bases, with 12 bases separating them. From germline, CDR1 is SGHVS and CDR2 FQNEAQ. The CDR3 length is 15 residues. The CDR3 is CASSSRDWTYNEQFF. The DNA of the CDR3 is TGTGCCAGCAGCTCCCGGGACTGGACCTACAATGAGCAGTTCTTC. The full variable domain, with the rest looked up from reference TRBV7-8 and TRBJ2-1, is GAGVSQSPRYKVAKRGQDVALRCDPISGHVSLFWYQQALGQGPEFLTYFQNEAQLDKSGLPSDRFFAERPEGSVSTLKIQRTQQEDSAVYLCASSSRDWTYNEQFFGPGTRLTVL.

The chain recombines TRBV9 with TRBJ2-1; D is unclear. This CDR3 comprises 15 residues. Trimming took 0 bases from V and 4 from J, leaving 11 bases between them. CDR1 and CDR2 from the germline V gene are SGDLS and YYNGEE. The CDR3, as DNA: TGTGCCAGCAGCGTAGCGAGTACTCCATACAATGAGCAGTTCTTC. This gives the protein CASSVASTPYNEQFF.

This chain uses TRBV7-2 with TRBJ2-7, with D maybe TRBD1 (6 bases). The V end was cut by 5 bases, the J end by 4 bases, with 15 bases between. The CDR3 runs to 14 residues. Germline-derived CDR1 and CDR2 are SGHTA and FQGNSA. DNA for the CDR3: TGTGCCAGCAGCCAACAGGGATTAACTTACGAGCAGTACTTC. It translates to CASSQQGLTYEQYF.

The chain couples TRBV19 to TRBJ2-3; TRBD1 matches 9 bases. Germline loops: CDR1 LNHDA, CDR2 SQIVND (reference sequence). The length of the CDR3 is 15 residues. V lost 4 bases, J lost 5 bases, and 7 bases stayed unmatched. The CDR3: CASSRTGDGGDTQYF. The CDR3, as DNA: TGTGCCAGTAGTAGGACAGGGGATGGTGGAGATACGCAGTATTTT.

The chain combines TRBV5-4 with TRBJ2-1; 7 nucleotides match TRBD2. CDR1 is SGHNT, CDR2 YYREEE, per germline (reference sequence). The CDR3 spans 16 residues. The trim removed 0 bases at V and 2 bases at J, leaving 5 bases unmatched. Here the CDR3 reads CASSLGASGTYNEQFF. CDR3 bases: TGTGCCAGCAGCTTGGGGGCTAGCGGCACCTACAATGAGCAGTTCTTC.

The V gene is TRBV27, the J gene TRBJ2-1, with D possibly matching TRBD2 (6 bases). Between the trimmed V and J ends, which lost 0 bases and 10 bases, there was a span of 19 bases. In germline, CDR1 is MNHEY, CDR2 SMNVEV (reference sequence). The CDR3 runs 16 residues. The CDR3 nucleotides are TGTGCCAGCAGTTTATCCCCTGACGGGAGTTCCAGGGAGCAGTTCTTC. It codes for CASSLSPDGSSREQFF.

This chain connects TRBV6-5 to TRBJ2-2, with unresolved D. CDR1 is MNHEY and CDR2 is SVGAGI in the germline V gene. The CDR3 totals 13 residues. The ends were cut back, 8 bases at V and 6 bases at J, with 13 bases in the middle. Here the CDR3 reads CASGRSRPGELFF. In DNA form, the CDR3 reads TGTGCCAGCGGAAGGAGTAGGCCCGGGGAGCTGTTTTTT.